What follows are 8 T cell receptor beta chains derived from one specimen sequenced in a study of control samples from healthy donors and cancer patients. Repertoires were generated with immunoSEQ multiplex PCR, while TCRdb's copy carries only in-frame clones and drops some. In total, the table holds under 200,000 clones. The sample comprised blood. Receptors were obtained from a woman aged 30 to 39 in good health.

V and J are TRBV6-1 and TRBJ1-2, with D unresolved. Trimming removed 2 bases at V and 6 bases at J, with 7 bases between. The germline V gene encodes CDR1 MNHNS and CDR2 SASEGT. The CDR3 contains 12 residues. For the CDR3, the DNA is TGTGCCAGCAGTGAACGGGGAAATGGCTACACCTTC. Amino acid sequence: CASSERGNGYTF.

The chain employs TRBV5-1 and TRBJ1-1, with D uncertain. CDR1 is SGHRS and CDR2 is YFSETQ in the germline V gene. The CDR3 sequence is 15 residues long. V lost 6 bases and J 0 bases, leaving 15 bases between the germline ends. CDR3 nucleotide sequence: TGCGCCAGCATGGGGTCACTGGCCATGAACACTGAAGCTTTCTTT. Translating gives CASMGSLAMNTEAFF.

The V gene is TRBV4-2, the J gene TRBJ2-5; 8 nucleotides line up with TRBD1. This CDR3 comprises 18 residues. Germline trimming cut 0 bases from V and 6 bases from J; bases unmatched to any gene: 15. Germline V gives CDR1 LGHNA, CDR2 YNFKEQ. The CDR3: CASSQDRRTGSLLQTQYF. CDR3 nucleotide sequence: TGTGCCAGCAGCCAAGACCGCCGGACAGGGTCCCTTTTGCAGACCCAGTACTTC.

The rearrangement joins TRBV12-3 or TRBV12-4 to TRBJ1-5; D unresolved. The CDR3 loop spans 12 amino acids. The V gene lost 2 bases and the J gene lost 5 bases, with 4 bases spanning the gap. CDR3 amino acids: CASSLPYQPQHF. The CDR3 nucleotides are TGTGCCAGCAGTTTACCTTATCAGCCCCAGCATTTT.

The CDR3 DNA is TGTGCCAGCAGCCGGGACAGGGGCGAGCAGTACTTC. It translates to CASSRDRGEQYF. This chain links TRBV25-1 with TRBJ2-7; 10 nucleotides align to TRBD1. Germline CDR1 and CDR2: MGHDK and SYGVNS. The CDR3 is 12 amino acids. The ends lost 6 bases at V and 6 bases at J; junction bases unmatched: 2.

As DNA, the CDR3 is TGCGCCAGCAGCTCCGGAAGGGCTAACTATGGCTACACCTTC. Translated, it gives CASSSGRANYGYTF. The rearrangement uses TRBV5-1 and TRBJ1-2, with D unresolved. V lost 3 bases, J lost 0 bases, and 9 bases lay in between. In germline, CDR1 is SGHRS, CDR2 YFSETQ. This CDR3 contains 14 residues.

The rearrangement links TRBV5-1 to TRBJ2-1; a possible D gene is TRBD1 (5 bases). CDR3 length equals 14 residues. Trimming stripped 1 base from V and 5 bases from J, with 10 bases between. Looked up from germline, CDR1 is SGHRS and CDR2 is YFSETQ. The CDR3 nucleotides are TGCGCCAGCAGCTTGACAGGACGAGACAATGAGCAGTTCTTC. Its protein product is CASSLTGRDNEQFF.

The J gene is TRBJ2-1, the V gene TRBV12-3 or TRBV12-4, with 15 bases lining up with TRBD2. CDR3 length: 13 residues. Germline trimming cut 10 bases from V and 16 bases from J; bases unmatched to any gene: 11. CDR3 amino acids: CATRTSGGAGDFF. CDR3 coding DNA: TGTGCCACGAGGACTAGCGGGGGGGCCGGGGATTTCTTC.